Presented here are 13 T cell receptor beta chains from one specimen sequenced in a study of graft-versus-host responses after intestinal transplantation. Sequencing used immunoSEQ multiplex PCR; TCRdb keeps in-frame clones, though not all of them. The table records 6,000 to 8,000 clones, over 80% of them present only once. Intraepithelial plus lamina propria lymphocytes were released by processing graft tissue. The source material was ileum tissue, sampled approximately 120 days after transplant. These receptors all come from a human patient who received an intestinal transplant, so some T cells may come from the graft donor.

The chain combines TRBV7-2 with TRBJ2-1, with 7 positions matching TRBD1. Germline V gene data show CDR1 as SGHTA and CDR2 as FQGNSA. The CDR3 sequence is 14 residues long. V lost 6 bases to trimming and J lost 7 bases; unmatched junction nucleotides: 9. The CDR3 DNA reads TGTGCCAGCAGACCGCGCCAGGGGGTAAATGAGCAGTTCTTC. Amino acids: CASRPRQGVNEQFF.

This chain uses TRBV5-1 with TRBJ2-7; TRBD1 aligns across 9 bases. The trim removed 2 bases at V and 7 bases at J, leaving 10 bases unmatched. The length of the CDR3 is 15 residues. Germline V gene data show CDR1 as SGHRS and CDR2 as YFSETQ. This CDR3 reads CASSLAGQGLEEQYF. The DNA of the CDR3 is TGCGCCAGCAGCTTAGCAGGACAGGGGCTTGAGGAGCAGTACTTC.

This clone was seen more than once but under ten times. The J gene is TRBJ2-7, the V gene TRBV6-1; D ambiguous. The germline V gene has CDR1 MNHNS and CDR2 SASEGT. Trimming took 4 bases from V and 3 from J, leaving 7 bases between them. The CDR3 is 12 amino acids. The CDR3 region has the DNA TGTGCCAGCAGTGGGTTGATCTACGAGCAGTACTTC. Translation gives CASSGLIYEQYF.

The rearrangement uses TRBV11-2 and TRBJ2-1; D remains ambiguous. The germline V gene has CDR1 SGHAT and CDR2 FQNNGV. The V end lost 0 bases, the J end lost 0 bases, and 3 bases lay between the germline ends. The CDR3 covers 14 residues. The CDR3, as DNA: TGTGCCAGCAGCTTAGACGGCTCCTACAATGAGCAGTTCTTC. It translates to CASSLDGSYNEQFF.

The DNA of the CDR3 is TGTGCCAGCAGCTATTATAGCGGGAGGGTAAGAGATACGCAGTATTTT. Translating gives CASSYYSGRVRDTQYF. The genes are TRBV21-1 and TRBJ2-3; the table's D gene call, TRBD2, was not cross checked with the DNA. TRBV21-1 is recorded as a pseudogene. This CDR3 comprises 16 residues.

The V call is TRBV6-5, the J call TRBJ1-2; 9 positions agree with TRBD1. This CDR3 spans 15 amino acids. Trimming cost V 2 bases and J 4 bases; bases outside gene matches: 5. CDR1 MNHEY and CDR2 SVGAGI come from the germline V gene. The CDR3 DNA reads TGTGCCAGCAGTTACCTCGTGACAGGGGGCTATGGCTACACCTTC. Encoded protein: CASSYLVTGGYGYTF.

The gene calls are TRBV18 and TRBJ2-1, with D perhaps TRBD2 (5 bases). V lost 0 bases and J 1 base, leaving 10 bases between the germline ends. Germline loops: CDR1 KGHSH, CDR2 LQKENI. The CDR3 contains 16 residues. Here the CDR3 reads CASSPPTGGSYNEQFF. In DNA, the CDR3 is TGTGCCAGCTCACCACCGACGGGCGGGTCCTACAATGAGCAGTTCTTC.

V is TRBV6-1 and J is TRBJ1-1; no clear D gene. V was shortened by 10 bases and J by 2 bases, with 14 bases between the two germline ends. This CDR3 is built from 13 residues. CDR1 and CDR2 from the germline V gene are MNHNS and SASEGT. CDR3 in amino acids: CAIHLTRNTEAFF. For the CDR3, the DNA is TGTGCCATTCATTTGACGAGAAACACTGAAGCTTTCTTT.

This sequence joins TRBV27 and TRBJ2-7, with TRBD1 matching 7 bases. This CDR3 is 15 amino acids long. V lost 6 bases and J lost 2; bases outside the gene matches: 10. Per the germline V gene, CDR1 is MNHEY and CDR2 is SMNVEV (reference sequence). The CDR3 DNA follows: TGTGCCAGCAGGAATCCGGGACAGCCCCCCTACGAGCAGTACTTC. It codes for CASRNPGQPPYEQYF.

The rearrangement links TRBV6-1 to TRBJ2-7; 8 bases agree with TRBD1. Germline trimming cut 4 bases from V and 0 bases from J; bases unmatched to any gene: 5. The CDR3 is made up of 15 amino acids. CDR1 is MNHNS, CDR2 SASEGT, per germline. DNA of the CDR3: TGTGCCAGCAGTGTACACAGGGGGATCTCCTACGAGCAGTACTTC. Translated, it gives CASSVHRGISYEQYF.

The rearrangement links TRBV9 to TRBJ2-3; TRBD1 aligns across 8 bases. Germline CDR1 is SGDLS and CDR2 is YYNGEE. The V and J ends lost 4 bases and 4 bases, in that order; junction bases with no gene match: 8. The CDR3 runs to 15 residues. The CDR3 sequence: CASSPTGGSADTQYF. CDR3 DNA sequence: TGTGCCAGCAGCCCAACAGGGGGTAGCGCAGATACGCAGTATTTT.

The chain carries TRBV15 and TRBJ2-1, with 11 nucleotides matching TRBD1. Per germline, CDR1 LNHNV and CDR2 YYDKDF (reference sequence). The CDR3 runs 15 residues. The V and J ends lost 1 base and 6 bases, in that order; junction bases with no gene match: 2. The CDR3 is CATSRVGTGGNEQFF. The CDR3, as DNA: TGTGCCACCAGCAGAGTTGGGACAGGGGGCAATGAGCAGTTCTTC. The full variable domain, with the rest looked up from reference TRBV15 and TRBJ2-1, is DAMVIQNPRYQVTQFGKPVTLSCSQTLNHNVMYWYQQKSSQAPKLLFHYYDKDFNNEADTPDNFQSRRPNTSFCFLDIRSPGLGDTAMYLCATSRVGTGGNEQFFGPGTRLTVL.

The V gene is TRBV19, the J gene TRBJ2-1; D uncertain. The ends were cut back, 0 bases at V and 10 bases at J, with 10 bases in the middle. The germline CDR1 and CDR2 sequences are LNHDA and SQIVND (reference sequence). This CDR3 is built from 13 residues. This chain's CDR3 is CASSIDRVGEQFF. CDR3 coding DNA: TGTGCCAGTAGTATAGATCGGGTTGGGGAGCAGTTCTTC.